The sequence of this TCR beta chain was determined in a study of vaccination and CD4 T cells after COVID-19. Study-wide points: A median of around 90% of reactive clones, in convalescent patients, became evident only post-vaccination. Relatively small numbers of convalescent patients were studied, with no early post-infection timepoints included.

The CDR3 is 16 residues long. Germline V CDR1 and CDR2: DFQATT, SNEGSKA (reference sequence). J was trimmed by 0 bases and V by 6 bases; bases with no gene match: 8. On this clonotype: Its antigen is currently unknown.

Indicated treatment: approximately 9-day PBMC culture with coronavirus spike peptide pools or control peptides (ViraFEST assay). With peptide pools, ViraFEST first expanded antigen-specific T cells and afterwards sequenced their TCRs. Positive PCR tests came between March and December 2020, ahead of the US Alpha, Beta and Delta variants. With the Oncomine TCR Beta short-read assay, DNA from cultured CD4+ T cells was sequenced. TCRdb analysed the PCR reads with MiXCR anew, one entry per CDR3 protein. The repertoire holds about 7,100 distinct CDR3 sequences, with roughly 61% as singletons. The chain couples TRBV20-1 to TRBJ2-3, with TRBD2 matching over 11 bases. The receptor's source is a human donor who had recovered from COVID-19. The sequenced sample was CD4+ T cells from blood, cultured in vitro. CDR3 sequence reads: CSATQLAGGSTDTQYF. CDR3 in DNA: TGCAGTGCCACACAGCTAGCGGGAGGTAGCACAGATACGCAGTATTTT.